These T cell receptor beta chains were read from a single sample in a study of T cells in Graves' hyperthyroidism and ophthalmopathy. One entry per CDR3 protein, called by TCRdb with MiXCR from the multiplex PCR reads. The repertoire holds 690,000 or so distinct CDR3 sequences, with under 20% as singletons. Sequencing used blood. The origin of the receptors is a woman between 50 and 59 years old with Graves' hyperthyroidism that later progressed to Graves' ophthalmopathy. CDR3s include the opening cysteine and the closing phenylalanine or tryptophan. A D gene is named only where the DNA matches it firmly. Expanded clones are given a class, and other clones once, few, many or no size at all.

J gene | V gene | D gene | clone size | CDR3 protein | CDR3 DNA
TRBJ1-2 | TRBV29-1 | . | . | CSALIWGERGYTF | TGCAGCGCCCTAATCTGGGGGGAGCGTGGCTACACCTTC
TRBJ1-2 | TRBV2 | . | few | CASRGYGRVGGYTF | TGTGCCAGCAGGGGGTATGGCAGGGTGGGTGGCTACACCTTC
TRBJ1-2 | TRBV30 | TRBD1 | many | CAWSPTGGDGYTF | TGTGCCTGGAGTCCCACAGGGGGCGATGGCTACACCTTC
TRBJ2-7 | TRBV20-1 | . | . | CSAPQGVYEQYF | TGCAGTGCTCCACAGGGCGTCTACGAGCAGTACTTC
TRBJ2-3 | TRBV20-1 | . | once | CSASLRDAQYF | TGCAGTGCTAGTTTAAGGGATGCGCAGTATTTT
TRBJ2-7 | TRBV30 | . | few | CAWSVGNEQYF | TGTGCCTGGAGTGTTGGGAACGAGCAGTACTTC
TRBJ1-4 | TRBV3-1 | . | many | CASSQPFFGGKLFF | TGTGCCAGCAGCCAGCCCTTCTTTGGGGGAAAACTGTTTTTT
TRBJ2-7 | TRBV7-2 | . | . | CASSLSTSHEQYF | TGTGCCAGCAGTTTATCGACATCCCACGAGCAGTACTTC
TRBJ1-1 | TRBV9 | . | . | CASSPRGGGFMNTEAFF | TGTGCCAGCAGCCCCCGGGGTGGCGGATTCATGAACACTGAAGCTTTCTTT
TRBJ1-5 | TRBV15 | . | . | CATSRDRQPQHF | TGTGCCACCAGCAGAGATCGTCAGCCCCAGCATTTT